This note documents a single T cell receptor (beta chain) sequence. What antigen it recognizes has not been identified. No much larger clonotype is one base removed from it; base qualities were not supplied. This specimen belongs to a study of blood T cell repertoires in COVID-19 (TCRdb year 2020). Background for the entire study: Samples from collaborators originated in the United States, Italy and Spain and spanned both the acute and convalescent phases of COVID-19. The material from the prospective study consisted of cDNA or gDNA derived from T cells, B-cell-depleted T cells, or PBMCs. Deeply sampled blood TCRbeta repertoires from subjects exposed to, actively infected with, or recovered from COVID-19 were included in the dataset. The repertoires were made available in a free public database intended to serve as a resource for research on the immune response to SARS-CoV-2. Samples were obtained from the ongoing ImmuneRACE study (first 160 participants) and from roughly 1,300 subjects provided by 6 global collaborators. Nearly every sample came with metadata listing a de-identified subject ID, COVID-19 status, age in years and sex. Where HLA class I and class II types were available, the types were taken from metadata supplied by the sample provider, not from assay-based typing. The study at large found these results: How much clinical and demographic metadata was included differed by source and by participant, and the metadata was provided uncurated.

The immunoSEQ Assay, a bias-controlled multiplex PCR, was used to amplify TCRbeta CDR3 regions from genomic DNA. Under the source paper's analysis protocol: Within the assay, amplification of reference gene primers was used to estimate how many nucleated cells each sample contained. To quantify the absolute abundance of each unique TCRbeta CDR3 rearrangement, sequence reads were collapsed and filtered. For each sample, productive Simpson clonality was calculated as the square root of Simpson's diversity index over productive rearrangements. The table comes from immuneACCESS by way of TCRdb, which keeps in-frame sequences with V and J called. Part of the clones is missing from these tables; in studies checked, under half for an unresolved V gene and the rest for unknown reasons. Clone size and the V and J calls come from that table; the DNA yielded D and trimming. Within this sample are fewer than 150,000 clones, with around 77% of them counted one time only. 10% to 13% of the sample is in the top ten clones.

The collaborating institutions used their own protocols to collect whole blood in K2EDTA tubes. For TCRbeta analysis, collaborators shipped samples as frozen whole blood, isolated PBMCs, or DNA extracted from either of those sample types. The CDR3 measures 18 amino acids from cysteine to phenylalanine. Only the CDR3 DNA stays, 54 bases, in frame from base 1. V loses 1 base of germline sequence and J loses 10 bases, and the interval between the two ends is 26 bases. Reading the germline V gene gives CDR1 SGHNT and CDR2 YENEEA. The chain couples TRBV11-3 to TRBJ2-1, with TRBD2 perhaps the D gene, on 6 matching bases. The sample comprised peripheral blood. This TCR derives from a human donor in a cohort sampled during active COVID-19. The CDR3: CASSLGSPGQGGLEEQFF. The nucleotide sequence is TGTGCCAGCAGCTTAGGGTCCCCCGGACAAGGAGGGCTAGAGGAGCAGTTCTTC.